This T cell receptor beta chain was recorded in a study of blood T cell repertoires in COVID-19. TCRdb's copy holds only in-frame clones and misses some; the assay was immunoSEQ multiplex PCR. The table includes approximately 450,000 clones, over 75% detected once. All enrollees were roughly 18 to 89 years old and from 20 to 30 US areas. Participant reports of clinical history set cohort assignment. The CDR3 is 15 amino acids. Trimming cost V 5 bases and J 8 bases, with 21 bases left between them. Germline V lookup: CDR1 MDHEN, CDR2 SYDVKM. The rearrangement uses TRBV28 and TRBJ1-2; a possible D gene is TRBD1 (6 bases). The source of this sequence is a man aged 25-40 years who had recovered from COVID-19. Sequencing used PBMCs or T cells enriched from blood (not recorded which). DNA of the CDR3: TGTGCCAGCAGTGCTGACGGGACACGCTGGCGAGGCTACACCTTC. Its protein is CASSADGTRWRGYTF.